This entry lists 27 T cell receptor beta chains sequenced from one sample in a study of control samples from healthy donors and cancer patients. Assay used: immunoSEQ multiplex PCR; TCRdb lists only in-frame clones, some missing. The sample shows under 150,000 clones, approximately 94% of them seen only once. Sequenced sample: PBMCs. These TCRs come from a man between 45 and 60 years old with head and neck cancer.

The rearrangement links TRBV20-1 to TRBJ2-7; D gene uncertain. The germline V and J ends were trimmed by 5 bases and 7 bases, with 12 bases remaining between them. Germline CDR1 reads DFQATT; CDR2 reads SNEGSKA (reference sequence). This CDR3 comprises 11 residues. The CDR3 here is CSAAILGEQYF. In nucleotides, the CDR3 is TGCAGTGCTGCAATTTTGGGGGAGCAGTACTTC.

The chain joins TRBV4-3 to TRBJ1-3; tentatively, D is TRBD1 (5 bases). Germline V gene lookup returns CDR1 LGHNA and CDR2 YSLEER. This CDR3 spans 14 amino acids. V lost 2 bases, J lost 0 bases, and 5 bases lay in between. The CDR3 DNA reads TGCGCCAGCAGCCAACAGGGCTCTGGAAACACCATATATTTT. It translates to CASSQQGSGNTIYF.

This clone was seen just once. The CDR3 DNA reads TGCGCCAGCAGCCACGGCAGCAACTCTGGAAACACCATATATTTT. It is translated as CASSHGSNSGNTIYF. The chain has TRBV4-3 and TRBJ1-3, with D unresolved. Germline values: CDR1 LGHNA, CDR2 YSLEER. CDR3 length: 15 amino acids. Between the trimmed V and J ends, which lost 3 bases and 0 bases, there was a span of 9 bases.

The CDR3 coding sequence is TGTGCCAGCAGCTTATACAGGGGTGATGAAGCTTTCTTT. As protein: CASSLYRGDEAFF. This rearrangement joins TRBV7-2 to TRBJ1-1; 7 positions agree with TRBD1. V was pared by 2 bases and J by 7 bases, with 4 bases of the junction left unmatched. From germline, CDR1 is SGHTA and CDR2 FQGNSA. The CDR3 length is 13 residues.

The genes are TRBV10-3 and TRBJ2-7, with 8 bases identical to TRBD2. Per germline, CDR1 ENHRY and CDR2 SYGVKD. The CDR3 runs 13 residues. V was pared by 4 bases and J by 2 bases, with 1 base of the junction left unmatched. The CDR3 nucleotides read TGTGCCATCAGTGGCGGGGGGCCCTACGAGCAGTACTTC. Its protein is CAISGGGPYEQYF.

The rearrangement uses TRBV4-1 and TRBJ1-2; D not resolved. Germline V gives CDR1 MGHRA, CDR2 YSYEKL. V lost 0 bases and J 4 bases, leaving 9 bases between the germline ends. This CDR3 region has 14 residues. CDR3 bases: TGCGCCAGCAGCCAAGACACGTCTTCCTATGGCTACACCTTC. This encodes CASSQDTSSYGYTF.

The chain couples TRBV29-1 to TRBJ2-7; TRBD1 matches 7 bases. V lost 6 bases, J lost 6 bases, and 11 bases stayed unmatched. The length of the CDR3 is 13 residues. CDR1 and CDR2 from the germline V gene are SQVTM and ANQGSEA. The CDR3 sequence is CSVSLTGHGEQYF. The CDR3 DNA is TGCAGCGTCTCCCTGACAGGGCACGGCGAGCAGTACTTC.

This clone was detected once. This rearrangement joins TRBV29-1 to TRBJ2-2; perhaps D is TRBD1 or TRBD2 (6 bases each). With 4 bases removed from V and 0 bases from J, the gap between germline ends came to 9 bases. This CDR3 has 14 amino acids. Germline V gene sequence: CDR1 SQVTM, CDR2 ANQGSEA. This CDR3 reads CSVVGGTNTGELFF. The CDR3 DNA reads as TGCAGCGTTGTAGGGGGGACGAACACCGGGGAGCTGTTTTTT.

This chain links TRBV20-1 with TRBJ1-2; D ambiguous. Germline V CDR1 and CDR2: DFQATT, SNEGSKA (reference sequence). This CDR3 is built from 10 residues. Trimming pared 5 bases from V and 8 bases from J, leaving 9 bases between. The CDR3 sequence is CSALKSGYTF. The DNA of the CDR3 is TGCAGTGCTCTCAAGTCGGGCTACACCTTC.

This chain connects TRBV6-5 to TRBJ2-1; 10 bases match TRBD2. Germline-derived CDR1 and CDR2 are MNHEY and SVGAGI. V lost 5 bases, J lost 15 bases, and 16 bases stayed unmatched. CDR3 length equals 15 residues. CDR3 amino acids: CASSRLAGQPQTRFF. The CDR3 bases are TGTGCCAGCAGTCGACTAGCGGGTCAACCCCAGACACGGTTCTTC.

This clone is a singleton in its sample. This chain uses TRBV29-1 with TRBJ2-4, with TRBD1 matching over 7 bases. V gave up 6 bases and J gave up 1 base; unmatched junction bases: 0. CDR1 SQVTM and CDR2 ANQGSEA come from the germline V gene. The CDR3 length is 12 residues. The DNA of the CDR3 is TGCAGCGTGGGACAGGCCAAAAACATTCAGTACTTC. Protein: CSVGQAKNIQYF.

V and J are TRBV12-3 or TRBV12-4 and TRBJ2-7, with a tentative D call TRBD2 (6 bases). V was trimmed by 3 bases and J by 6 bases, leaving 12 bases between them. CDR3 length: 13 residues. This CDR3 is CASSFVGTSEQYF. As DNA, the CDR3 is TGTGCCAGCAGTTTTGTCGGGACTTCCGAGCAGTACTTC.

The chain is built from TRBV9 and TRBJ2-1; no clear D. The CDR3 spans 15 residues. CDR1 and CDR2 (germline): SGDLS, YYNGEE. Trimming removed 0 bases at V and 0 bases at J, with 7 bases between. This CDR3 reads CASSVEFSSYNEQFF. In DNA form, the CDR3 reads TGTGCCAGCAGCGTAGAATTCAGCTCCTACAATGAGCAGTTCTTC.

This clone came up once. The rearrangement links TRBV6-5 to TRBJ1-1, with D perhaps matching TRBD1 (6 bases). The CDR3 runs 14 residues. V lost 7 bases and J 0 bases, leaving 12 bases between the germline ends. Germline V gene data show CDR1 as MNHEY and CDR2 as SVGAGI. The CDR3 bases are TGTGCCAGCAACTCCGACAGGTTGAACACTGAAGCTTTCTTT. As protein: CASNSDRLNTEAFF.

The chain links TRBV7-3 to TRBJ2-3; no reliable D call. V was pared by 2 bases and J by 1 base, with 7 bases between. Germline CDR1 SGHTA, CDR2 FQGTGA. The CDR3 runs to 14 residues. The CDR3 protein is CASSLLGRTDTQYF. The DNA for the CDR3 is TGTGCCAGCAGCTTACTCGGGCGCACAGATACGCAGTATTTT.

The chain couples TRBV5-4 to TRBJ1-4, with TRBD1 matching over 7 bases. This CDR3 is built from 15 residues. With 5 bases clipped from V and 3 bases from J, the junction kept 7 bases outside the gene matches. CDR1 is SGHNT, CDR2 YYREEE, per germline (reference sequence). CDR3 sequence (DNA): TGTGCCAGCAGTACCACAGGGGACCCTAATGAAAAACTGTTTTTT. Encoded protein: CASSTTGDPNEKLFF.

The chain joins TRBV6-5 to TRBJ1-5; D is uncertain. This CDR3 contains 16 residues. CDR1 is MNHEY, CDR2 SVGAGI, per germline. Trimming pared 4 bases from V and 0 bases from J, leaving 13 bases between. The CDR3 spells CASSSTGYYSNQPQHF. DNA of the CDR3: TGTGCCAGCAGTTCGACGGGTTACTATAGCAATCAGCCCCAGCATTTT.

V gene TRBV5-6 combines with J gene TRBJ1-2; possibly TRBD1 for D (6 bases). The CDR3 runs to 15 residues. Germline lookup yields CDR1 SGHDT and CDR2 YYEEEE. V gave up 0 bases and J gave up 2 bases, with 11 bases separating them. The CDR3 here is CASSLVYRENYGYTF. In nucleotides, the CDR3 is TGTGCCAGCAGCTTGGTTTACAGGGAGAACTATGGCTACACCTTC. Full variable domain (remainder filled in from reference TRBV5-6 and TRBJ1-2): DAGVTQSPTHLIKTRGQQVTLRCSPKSGHDTVSWYQQALGQGPQFIFQYYEEEERQRGNFPDRFSGHQFPNYSSELNVNALLLGDSALYLCASSLVYRENYGYTFGSGTRLTVV.

This clone is a singleton in its sample. The gene calls are TRBV6-5 and TRBJ1-1; 7 bases line up with TRBD1. The V gene end was trimmed by 5 bases and the J gene end by 1 base; junction bases not matched to a gene: 7. CDR1 MNHEY and CDR2 SVGAGI come from the germline V gene. The CDR3 length is 15 residues. CDR3 coding DNA: TGTGCCAGCAGTCAACGCCGGACAGGGAACACTGAAGCTTTCTTT. Translated, it gives CASSQRRTGNTEAFF.

The rearrangement uses TRBV12-3 or TRBV12-4 and TRBJ2-7; D not certain. V was pared by 2 bases and J by 4 bases, with 9 bases between. The CDR3 loop spans 13 amino acids. The CDR3 nucleotides read TGTGCCAGCAGTTTACTGGGCGCGTACGAGCAGTACTTC. Amino acids: CASSLLGAYEQYF.

The CDR3 DNA reads as TGTGCCAGCAGTACGCAGGGGGCTGTGAACACTGAAGCTTTCTTT. Protein: CASSTQGAVNTEAFF. The chain combines TRBV6-5 with TRBJ1-1, with TRBD1 matching over 8 bases. The CDR3 is made up of 15 amino acids. V trimming: 5 bases; J trimming: 0 bases; junction bases outside the gene matches: 5. CDR1 is MNHEY and CDR2 is SVGAGI in the germline V gene.

V and J are TRBV11-2 and TRBJ2-7, with TRBD2 identical over 13 bases. Germline lookup yields CDR1 SGHAT and CDR2 FQNNGV. V shed 5 bases and J 0 bases; nucleotides not matched to a gene: 7. This CDR3 is 17 amino acids long. In DNA form, the CDR3 reads TGTGCCAGCAGCCATGGGACTAGCGGGGAGAGCTCCTACGAGCAGTACTTC. This gives the protein CASSHGTSGESSYEQYF.

This chain joins TRBV28 and TRBJ2-1; 7 bases line up with TRBD2. The V gene end was trimmed by 7 bases and the J gene end by 4 bases; junction bases not matched to a gene: 16. Germline CDR1 is MDHEN and CDR2 is SYDVKM. This CDR3 is built from 17 residues. CDR3 sequence: CASTVTRRGVRYNEQFF. CDR3 nucleotide sequence: TGTGCCAGCACCGTTACCCGTCGGGGGGTCAGGTACAATGAGCAGTTCTTC.

This sequence joins TRBV5-1 and TRBJ1-1; a weak D match, TRBD1 (5 bases). V lost 2 bases and J lost 5, with 13 bases in between. CDR1 and CDR2 (germline): SGHRS, YFSETQ. The CDR3 totals 14 residues. DNA of the CDR3: TGCGCCAGCAGCTTAGGCCCCCGGGGGACTGAAGCTTTCTTT. Translating gives CASSLGPRGTEAFF.

The V and J genes are TRBV6-5 and TRBJ1-1; D unclear. CDR3 size: 13 residues. The germline V gene has CDR1 MNHEY and CDR2 SVGAGI. The V and J ends lost 5 bases and 6 bases respectively, with 13 bases between them. CDR3 loop: CASSPSWVSEAFF. The CDR3 nucleotides are TGTGCCAGCAGTCCTTCTTGGGTATCTGAAGCTTTCTTT.

The chain uses TRBV30 and TRBJ1-2; D uncertain. CDR1 and CDR2 (germline): GTSNPN, SVGIG (reference sequence). This CDR3 region has 12 residues. The germline V and J ends were trimmed by 0 bases and 4 bases, with 6 bases remaining between them. CDR3 nucleotide sequence: TGTGCCTGGAGTGTACTAAGCTATGGCTACACCTTC. Translation gives CAWSVLSYGYTF.

This clone occurred a few times. J is TRBJ1-5 and V is TRBV7-6, with a tentative D call TRBD1 (5 bases). The CDR3 has 13 amino acids. CDR1 is SGHVS and CDR2 is FNYEAQ in the germline V gene. Trimming left V 10 bases short and J 2 bases short, with 12 bases between. CDR3 DNA: TGTGCCACGTCCGAGGGACGCAATCAGCCCCAGCATTTT. This sequence encodes CATSEGRNQPQHF.